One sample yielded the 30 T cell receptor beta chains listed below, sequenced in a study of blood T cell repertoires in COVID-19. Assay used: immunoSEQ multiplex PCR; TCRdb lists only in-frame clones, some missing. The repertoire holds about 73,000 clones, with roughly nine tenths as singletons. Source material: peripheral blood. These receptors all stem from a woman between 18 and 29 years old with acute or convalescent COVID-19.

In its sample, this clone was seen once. The CDR3 nucleotides read TGTGCCAGCAGCTCCCCCGCGGGGGAAAGGACAGATACGCAGTATTTT. Amino acid sequence: CASSSPAGERTDTQYF. The chain carries TRBV7-8 and TRBJ2-3; 7 bases map to TRBD2. J lost 3 bases, V lost 4 bases, and 10 bases had no gene match. The CDR3 has 16 amino acids. From germline, CDR1 is SGHVS and CDR2 FQNEAQ.

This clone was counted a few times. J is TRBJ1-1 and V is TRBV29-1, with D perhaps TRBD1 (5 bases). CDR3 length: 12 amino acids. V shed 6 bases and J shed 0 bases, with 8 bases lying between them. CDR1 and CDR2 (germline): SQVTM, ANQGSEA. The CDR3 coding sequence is TGCAGCGTACGACAGATGAACACTGAAGCTTTCTTT. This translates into CSVRQMNTEAFF.

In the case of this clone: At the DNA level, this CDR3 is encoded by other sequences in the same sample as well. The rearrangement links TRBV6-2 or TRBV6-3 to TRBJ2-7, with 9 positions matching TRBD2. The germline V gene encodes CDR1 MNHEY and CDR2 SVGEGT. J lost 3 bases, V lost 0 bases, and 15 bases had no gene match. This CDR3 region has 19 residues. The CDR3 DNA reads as TGTGCCAGCAGTTACTCGAGCTCCTTGGGGGCTAGCGGGATCTACGAGCAGTACTTC. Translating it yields CASSYSSSLGASGIYEQYF.

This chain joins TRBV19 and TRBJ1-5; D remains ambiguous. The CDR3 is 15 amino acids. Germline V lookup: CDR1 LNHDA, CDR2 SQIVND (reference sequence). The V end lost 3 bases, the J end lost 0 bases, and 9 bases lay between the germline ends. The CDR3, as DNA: TGTGCCAGTAGTATGCGGGGTAGTAGCAATCAGCCCCAGCATTTT. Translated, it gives CASSMRGSSNQPQHF.

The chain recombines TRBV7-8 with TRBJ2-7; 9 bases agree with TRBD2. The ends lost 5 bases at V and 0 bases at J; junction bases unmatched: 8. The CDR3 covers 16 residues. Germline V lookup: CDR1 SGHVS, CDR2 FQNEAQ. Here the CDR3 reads CASSDRRREGSYEQYF. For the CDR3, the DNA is TGTGCCAGCAGCGACCGTCGGCGGGAGGGCTCCTACGAGCAGTACTTC.

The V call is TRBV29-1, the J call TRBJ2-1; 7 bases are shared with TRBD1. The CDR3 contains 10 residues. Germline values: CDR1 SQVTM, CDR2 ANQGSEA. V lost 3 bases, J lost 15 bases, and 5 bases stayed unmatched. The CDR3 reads CSVETGYRFF. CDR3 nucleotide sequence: TGCAGCGTTGAGACAGGGTATCGGTTCTTC.

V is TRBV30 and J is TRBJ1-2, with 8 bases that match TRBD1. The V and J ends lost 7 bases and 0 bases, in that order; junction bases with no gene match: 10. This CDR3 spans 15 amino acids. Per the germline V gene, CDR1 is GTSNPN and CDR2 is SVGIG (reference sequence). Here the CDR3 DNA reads TGTGCCTCCAAAGGACAGGGATGGACTAACTATGGCTACACCTTC. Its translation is CASKGQGWTNYGYTF.

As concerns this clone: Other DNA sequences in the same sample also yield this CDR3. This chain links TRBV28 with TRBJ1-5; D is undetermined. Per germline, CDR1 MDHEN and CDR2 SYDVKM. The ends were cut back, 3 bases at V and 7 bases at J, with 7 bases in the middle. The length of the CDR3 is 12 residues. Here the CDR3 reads CASSLSVQPQHF. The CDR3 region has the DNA TGTGCCAGCAGTTTGAGTGTCCAGCCCCAGCATTTT.

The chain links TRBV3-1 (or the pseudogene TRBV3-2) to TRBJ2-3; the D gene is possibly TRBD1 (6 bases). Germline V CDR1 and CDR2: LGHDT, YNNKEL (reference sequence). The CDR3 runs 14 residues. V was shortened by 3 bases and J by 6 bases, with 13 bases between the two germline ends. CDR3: CASSQTTGADTQYF. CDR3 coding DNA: TGTGCCAGCAGCCAGACGACAGGAGCCGATACGCAGTATTTT.

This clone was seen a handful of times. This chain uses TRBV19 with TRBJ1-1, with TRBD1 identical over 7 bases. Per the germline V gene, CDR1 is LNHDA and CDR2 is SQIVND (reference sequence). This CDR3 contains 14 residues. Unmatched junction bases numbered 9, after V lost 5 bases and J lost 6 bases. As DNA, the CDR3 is TGTGCCAGTAGTGTCGACAGGGTTAGGCCTGAAGCTTTCTTT. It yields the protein CASSVDRVRPEAFF.

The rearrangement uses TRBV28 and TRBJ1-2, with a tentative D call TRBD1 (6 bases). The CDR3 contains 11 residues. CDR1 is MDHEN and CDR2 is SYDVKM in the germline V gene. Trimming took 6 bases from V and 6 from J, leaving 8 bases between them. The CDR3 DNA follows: TGTGCCAGCAGCTCAGGGGATGGCTACACCTTC. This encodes CASSSGDGYTF.

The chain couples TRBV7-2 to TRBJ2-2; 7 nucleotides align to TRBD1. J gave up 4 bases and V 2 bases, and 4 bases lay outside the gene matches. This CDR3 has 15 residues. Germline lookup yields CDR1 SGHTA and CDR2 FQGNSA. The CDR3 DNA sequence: TGTGCCAGCAGCTTATTCTCAGGGGGCACCGGGGAGCTGTTTTTT. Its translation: CASSLFSGGTGELFF.

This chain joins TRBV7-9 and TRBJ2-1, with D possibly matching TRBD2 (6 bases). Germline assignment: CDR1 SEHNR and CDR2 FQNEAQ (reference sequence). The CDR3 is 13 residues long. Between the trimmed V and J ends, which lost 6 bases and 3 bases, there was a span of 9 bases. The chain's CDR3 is CASRGLDYNEQFF. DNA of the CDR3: TGTGCCAGCAGGGGACTCGACTACAATGAGCAGTTCTTC.

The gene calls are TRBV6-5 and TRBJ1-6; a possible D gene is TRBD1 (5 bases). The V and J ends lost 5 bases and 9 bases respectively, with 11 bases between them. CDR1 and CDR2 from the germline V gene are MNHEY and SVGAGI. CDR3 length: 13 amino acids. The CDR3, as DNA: TGTGCCAGCAGTAGATCCGGGGGTTCACCCCTCCACTTT. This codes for CASSRSGGSPLHF.

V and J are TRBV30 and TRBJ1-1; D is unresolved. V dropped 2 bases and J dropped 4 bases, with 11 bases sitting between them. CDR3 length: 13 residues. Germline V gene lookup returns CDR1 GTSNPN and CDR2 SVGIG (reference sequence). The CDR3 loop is CAWSSQAVTEAFF. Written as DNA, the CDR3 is TGTGCCTGGAGTTCGCAGGCCGTCACTGAAGCTTTCTTT.

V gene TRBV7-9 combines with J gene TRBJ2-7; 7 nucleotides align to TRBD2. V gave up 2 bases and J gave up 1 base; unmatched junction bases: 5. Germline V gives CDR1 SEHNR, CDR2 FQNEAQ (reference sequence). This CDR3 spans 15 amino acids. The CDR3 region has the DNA TGTGCCAGCAGCTTATATGCGGGGGAATCCTACGAGCAGTACTTC. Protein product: CASSLYAGESYEQYF. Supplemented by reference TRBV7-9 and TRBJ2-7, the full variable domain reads DTGVSQNPRHKITKRGQNVTFRCDPISEHNRLYWYRQTLGQGPEFLTYFQNEAQLEKSRLLSDRFSAERPKGSFSTLEIQRTEQGDSAMYLCASSLYAGESYEQYFGPGTRLTVT.

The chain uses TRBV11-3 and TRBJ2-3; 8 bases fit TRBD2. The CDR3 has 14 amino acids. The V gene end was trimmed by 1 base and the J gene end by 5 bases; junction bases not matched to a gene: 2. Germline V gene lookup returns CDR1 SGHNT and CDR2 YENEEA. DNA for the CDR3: TGTGCCAGCAGCTTAGCGGGAGGGGGAGATACGCAGTATTTT. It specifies CASSLAGGGDTQYF.

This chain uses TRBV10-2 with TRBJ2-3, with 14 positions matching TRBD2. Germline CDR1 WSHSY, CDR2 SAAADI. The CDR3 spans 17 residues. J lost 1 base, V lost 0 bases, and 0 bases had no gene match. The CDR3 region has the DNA TGCGCCAGCAGTGAGTCGGGACTAGCGGGAGGCACAGATACGCAGTATTTT. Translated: CASSESGLAGGTDTQYF.

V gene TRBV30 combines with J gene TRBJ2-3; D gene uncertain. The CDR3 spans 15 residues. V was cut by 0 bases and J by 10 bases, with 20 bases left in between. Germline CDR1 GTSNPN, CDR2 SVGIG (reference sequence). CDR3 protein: CAWSVNSLKASAQYF. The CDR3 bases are TGTGCCTGGAGTGTAAACAGTCTAAAGGCAAGTGCGCAGTATTTT.

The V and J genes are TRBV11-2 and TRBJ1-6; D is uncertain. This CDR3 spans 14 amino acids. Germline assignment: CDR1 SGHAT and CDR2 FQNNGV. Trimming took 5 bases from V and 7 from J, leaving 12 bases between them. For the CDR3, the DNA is TGTGCCAGCAGCCAAAACGTACAGAATTCACCCCTCCACTTT. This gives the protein CASSQNVQNSPLHF.

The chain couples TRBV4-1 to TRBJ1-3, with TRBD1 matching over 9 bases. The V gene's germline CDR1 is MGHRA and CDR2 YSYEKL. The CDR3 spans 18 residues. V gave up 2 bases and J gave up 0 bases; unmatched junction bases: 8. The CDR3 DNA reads TGCGCCAGCAGCCAACGTGGGGGACAGGGAATCTCTGGAAACACCATATATTTT. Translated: CASSQRGGQGISGNTIYF.

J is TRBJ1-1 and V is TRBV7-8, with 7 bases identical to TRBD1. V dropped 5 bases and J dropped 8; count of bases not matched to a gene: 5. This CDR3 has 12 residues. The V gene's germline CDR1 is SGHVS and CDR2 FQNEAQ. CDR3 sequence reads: CASSIDRAEAFF. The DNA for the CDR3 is TGTGCCAGCAGCATTGACAGGGCCGAAGCTTTCTTT.

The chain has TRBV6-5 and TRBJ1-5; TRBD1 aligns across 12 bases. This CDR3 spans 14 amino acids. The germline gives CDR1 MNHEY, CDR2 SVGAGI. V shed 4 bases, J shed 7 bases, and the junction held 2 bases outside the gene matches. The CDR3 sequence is CASSSGTGGQPQHF. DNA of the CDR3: TGTGCCAGCAGTTCCGGGACAGGGGGCCAGCCCCAGCATTTT.

Here the CDR3 reads CASSLVKSYGYTF. The CDR3, as DNA: TGTGCCAGCAGTTTAGTGAAGAGCTATGGCTACACCTTC. The chain recombines TRBV28 with TRBJ1-2; D gene ambiguous. There are 13 residues in the CDR3. CDR1 MDHEN and CDR2 SYDVKM come from the germline V gene. V lost 2 bases to trimming and J lost 4 bases, with 8 bases between them.

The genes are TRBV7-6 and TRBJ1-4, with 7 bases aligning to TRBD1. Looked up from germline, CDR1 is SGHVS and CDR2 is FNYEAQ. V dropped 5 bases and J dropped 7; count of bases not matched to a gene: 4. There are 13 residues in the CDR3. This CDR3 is CASSLRQGEKLFF. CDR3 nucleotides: TGTGCCAGCAGCCTCCGACAGGGTGAAAAACTGTTTTTT.

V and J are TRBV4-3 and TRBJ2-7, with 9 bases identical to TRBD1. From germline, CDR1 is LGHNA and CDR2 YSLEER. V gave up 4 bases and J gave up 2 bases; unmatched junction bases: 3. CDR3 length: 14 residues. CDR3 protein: CASSPGQGTYEQYF. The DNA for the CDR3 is TGCGCCAGCAGCCCGGGACAGGGCACCTACGAGCAGTACTTC.

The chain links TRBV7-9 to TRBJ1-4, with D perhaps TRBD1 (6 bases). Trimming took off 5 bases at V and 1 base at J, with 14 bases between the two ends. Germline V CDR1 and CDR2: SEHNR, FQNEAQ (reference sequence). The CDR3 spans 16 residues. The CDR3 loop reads CASSADTGLTNEKLFF. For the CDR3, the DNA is TGTGCCAGCAGCGCTGACACAGGGTTAACTAATGAAAAACTGTTTTTT.

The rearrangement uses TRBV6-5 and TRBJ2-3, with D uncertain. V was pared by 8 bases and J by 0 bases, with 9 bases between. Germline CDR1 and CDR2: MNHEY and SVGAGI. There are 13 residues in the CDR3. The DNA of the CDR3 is TGTGCCAGCGCAGGTGGTAGCACAGATACGCAGTATTTT. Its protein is CASAGGSTDTQYF.

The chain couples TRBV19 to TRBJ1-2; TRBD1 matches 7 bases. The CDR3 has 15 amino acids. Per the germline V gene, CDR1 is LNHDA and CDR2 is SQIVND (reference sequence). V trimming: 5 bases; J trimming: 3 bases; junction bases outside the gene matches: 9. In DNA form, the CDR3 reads TGTGCCAGTAGTGCTTCCTACAGGGGTTACTATGGCTACACCTTC. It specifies CASSASYRGYYGYTF.

This chain's CDR3 is CASSLAGGTTRSPYEQYF. CDR3 bases: TGTGCCAGCAGCTTAGCGGGAGGGACCACGCGGAGTCCCTACGAGCAGTACTTC. The chain recombines TRBV7-9 with TRBJ2-7; the match to TRBD2 covers 7 bases. The CDR3 is made up of 18 amino acids. V lost 0 bases to trimming and J lost 2 bases; unmatched junction nucleotides: 13. CDR1 and CDR2 from the germline V gene are SEHNR and FQNEAQ (reference sequence).